A single sample is the source of the 21 T cell receptor beta chains below, sequenced in a study of T cells after posttransplantation cyclophosphamide. The repertoire was sequenced with immunoSEQ multiplex PCR; TCRdb's copy has only in-frame clones and lacks some. The sample contains 40,000 or so clones, none of them singletons. The specimen was PBMCs. Source of these receptors: a man in his thirties or forties in good health and a related stem cell transplant donor.

This clone has ten or more counts. The V call is TRBV10-3, the J call TRBJ2-5; 7 bases are shared with TRBD2. This CDR3 is built from 15 residues. CDR1 is ENHRY, CDR2 SYGVKD, per germline. V was pared by 2 bases and J by 4 bases, with 7 bases of the junction left unmatched. CDR3 protein: CAISEPFSGLETQYF. The CDR3 DNA reads TGTGCCATCAGTGAGCCATTTAGCGGGCTAGAGACCCAGTACTTC.

This clone was found many times. V usage is TRBV28 and J usage is TRBJ2-7; 7 nucleotides match TRBD1. Unmatched junction bases numbered 10, after V lost 8 bases and J lost 3 bases. This CDR3 is 14 amino acids long. Germline assignment: CDR1 MDHEN and CDR2 SYDVKM. The CDR3 is CASRSPGQIYEQYF. CDR3 in DNA: TGTGCCAGCCGGTCCCCGGGACAGATCTACGAGCAGTACTTC.

This clone was picked up many times. The chain uses TRBV6-2 or TRBV6-3 and TRBJ2-6, with 9 bases identical to TRBD1. The CDR3 covers 17 residues. Germline lookup yields CDR1 MNHEY and CDR2 SVGEGT. V lost 7 bases and J lost 2; bases outside the gene matches: 9. CDR3 DNA sequence: TGTGCCAGCACATGGGACAGGGTGATCGCTGGGGCCAACGTCCTGACTTTC. It specifies CASTWDRVIAGANVLTF.

This clone was seen ten or more times. The chain is built from TRBV6-6 and TRBJ1-4; possibly TRBD1 for D (6 bases). The CDR3 is 15 amino acids. Germline CDR1 and CDR2: MNHNY and SVGAGI (reference sequence). The ends were cut back, 4 bases at V and 7 bases at J, with 16 bases in the middle. CDR3 sequence (DNA): TGTGCCAGCAGTTTTCTGACAGGTTTAGGTGAAAAACTGTTTTTT. Protein product: CASSFLTGLGEKLFF.

This clone appeared a few times. This rearrangement joins TRBV25-1 to TRBJ1-4; TRBD1 matches 9 bases. The germline V gene has CDR1 MGHDK and CDR2 SYGVNS. CDR3 length equals 17 residues. V gave up 3 bases and J gave up 4 bases; unmatched junction bases: 9. DNA for the CDR3: TGTGCCAGCAGTGATCAAGGACAGGGGACCGTTAATGAAAAACTGTTTTTT. Residues: CASSDQGQGTVNEKLFF.

This clone was counted at least ten times. V usage is TRBV4-1 and J usage is TRBJ1-1, with unresolved D. Germline loops: CDR1 MGHRA, CDR2 YSYEKL. This CDR3 contains 17 residues. V lost 0 bases and J 2 bases, leaving 16 bases between the germline ends. In DNA form, the CDR3 reads TGCGCCAGCAGCCAAGATTCCCCGCAGGCAATTAACACTGAAGCTTTCTTT. Translating it yields CASSQDSPQAINTEAFF.

This clone has at least ten counts. The chain has TRBV18 and TRBJ2-5, with 7 bases aligning to TRBD1. Germline CDR1 and CDR2: KGHSH and LQKENI. This CDR3 is 13 amino acids long. Unmatched junction bases numbered 3, after V lost 3 bases and J lost 5 bases. The CDR3 region is CASSPRRGETQYF. The CDR3 region has the DNA TGTGCCAGCTCACCTCGCAGGGGGGAGACCCAGTACTTC.

In this sample, this clone turned up many times. The chain carries TRBV7-9 and TRBJ1-6; 7 bases map to TRBD1. Germline CDR1 is SEHNR and CDR2 is FQNEAQ (reference sequence). Losses at the gene ends were 1 base for V and 11 bases for J; bases not matched to a gene: 5. CDR3 length equals 14 residues. CDR3 sequence (DNA): TGTGCCAGCAGCTTAGATCCAGGGGGAGCACCCCTCCACTTT. Residues: CASSLDPGGAPLHF.

There are many counts of this clone. The rearrangement links TRBV19 to TRBJ1-1; no clear D. Trimming stripped 0 bases from V and 0 bases from J, with 8 bases between. CDR1 LNHDA and CDR2 SQIVND come from the germline V gene (reference sequence). CDR3 length: 15 residues. The CDR3 is CASSIEDKMNTEAFF. The CDR3 DNA is TGTGCCAGTAGTATAGAAGACAAGATGAACACTGAAGCTTTCTTT.

This clone was seen ten or more times. V gene TRBV19 combines with J gene TRBJ2-7; 12 bases are shared with TRBD2. The CDR3 is made up of 16 amino acids. V lost 3 bases to trimming and J lost 0 bases; unmatched junction nucleotides: 3. Germline-derived CDR1 and CDR2 are LNHDA and SQIVND (reference sequence). CDR3 DNA: TGTGCCAGTAGTATCCAGACTAGCGGGGGCTCCTACGAGCAGTACTTC. Protein: CASSIQTSGGSYEQYF.

This clone appeared many times. V and J are TRBV27 and TRBJ2-7, with TRBD1 matching over 9 bases. The CDR3 is 13 residues long. V was clipped by 3 bases and J by 6 bases; unmatched bases: 3. The germline gives CDR1 MNHEY, CDR2 SMNVEV (reference sequence). This CDR3 reads CASSFPGQGEQYF. CDR3 nucleotides: TGTGCCAGCAGTTTCCCGGGACAGGGCGAGCAGTACTTC.

Ten or more counts support this clone. This chain links TRBV4-1 with TRBJ2-3; the D gene is possibly TRBD1 (6 bases). Germline V gene data show CDR1 as MGHRA and CDR2 as YSYEKL. The V and J ends lost 1 base and 4 bases respectively, with 15 bases between them. The CDR3 is 16 amino acids. CDR3 nucleotide sequence: TGCGCCAGCAGCCAAGGGAATGGGGGCGGGTCAGATACGCAGTATTTT. Translated: CASSQGNGGGSDTQYF.

This clone was seen ten or more times. The chain is built from TRBV7-8 and TRBJ2-2, with 11 bases fitting TRBD1. The CDR3 is 16 amino acids. J gave up 8 bases and V 5 bases, and 10 bases lay outside the gene matches. The V gene's germline CDR1 is SGHVS and CDR2 FQNEAQ. The CDR3, as DNA: TGTGCCAGCAGCCCGGCGGACAGGGGGCGCGCTGGGGAGCTGTTTTTT. Amino acids: CASSPADRGRAGELFF. Supplemented by reference TRBV7-8 and TRBJ2-2, the full variable domain reads GAGVSQSPRYKVAKRGQDVALRCDPISGHVSLFWYQQALGQGPEFLTYFQNEAQLDKSGLPSDRFFAERPEGSVSTLKIQRTQQEDSAVYLCASSPADRGRAGELFFGEGSRLTVL.

In this sample, this clone turned up a few times. The chain has TRBV12-3 or TRBV12-4 and TRBJ2-7, with D maybe TRBD1 (6 bases). V was pared by 11 bases and J by 3 bases, with 14 bases between. The CDR3 totals 12 residues. The CDR3, as DNA: TGTGCCTCCTCTCAGGGGTTCTACGAGCAGTACTTC. This gives the protein CASSQGFYEQYF.

This clone was counted a few times. One end of the junction varies from germline; a read error may be responsible. This chain uses TRBV6-5 with TRBJ2-5; tentatively, D is TRBD1 (6 bases). CDR3 length: 15 amino acids. CDR1 MNHEY and CDR2 SVGAGI come from the germline V gene. The CDR3 sequence is CASSYSTGRQEPQYF. The CDR3 nucleotides are TGTGCCAGCAGTTACTCCACAGGGCGGCAAGAGCCCCAGTACTTC.

This clone came up many times. The chain has TRBV28 and TRBJ2-3, with 8 bases matching TRBD2. Trimming cost V 6 bases and J 2 bases; bases outside gene matches: 10. CDR3 length equals 16 residues. Looked up from germline, CDR1 is MDHEN and CDR2 is SYDVKM. CDR3 nucleotide sequence: TGTGCCAGCAGGCTGGGACTAGTTGGGCCCACAGATACGCAGTATTTT. It specifies CASRLGLVGPTDTQYF.

This clone was counted a few times. The chain combines TRBV9 with TRBJ1-5; 7 bases are a match to TRBD1. Germline trimming cut 5 bases from V and 1 base from J; bases unmatched to any gene: 12. CDR1 SGDLS and CDR2 YYNGEE come from the germline V gene. There are 17 residues in the CDR3. CDR3 nucleotides: TGTGCCAGCAGACATAGACAGGGCTTCCTGAGCAATCAGCCCCAGCATTTT. Translation gives CASRHRQGFLSNQPQHF. Full variable domain (outside the CDR3, taken from reference TRBV9 and TRBJ1-5): DSGVTQTPKHLITATGQRVTLRCSPRSGDLSVYWYQQSLDQGLQFLIQYYNGEERAKGNILERFSAQQFPDLHSELNLSSLELGDSALYFCASRHRQGFLSNQPQHFGDGTRLSIL.

This clone was picked up many times. The chain uses TRBV4-1 and TRBJ1-2; weak D call: TRBD1 (5 bases). CDR1 is MGHRA, CDR2 YSYEKL, per germline. V was clipped by 0 bases and J by 2 bases, with 13 bases between them. The CDR3 contains 16 residues. DNA of the CDR3: TGCGCCAGCAGCCAAGAAGGGGCGACAGTGAACTATGGCTACACCTTC. This encodes CASSQEGATVNYGYTF.

The V gene is TRBV27, the J gene TRBJ2-4; 10 bases fit TRBD1. Germline V CDR1 and CDR2: MNHEY, SMNVEV (reference sequence). J gave up 8 bases and V 5 bases, and 15 bases lay outside the gene matches. The CDR3 has 17 amino acids. The CDR3: CASSPRDRGKSGDIQYF. The CDR3 DNA is TGTGCCAGCAGTCCCCGGGACAGGGGAAAGAGCGGAGACATTCAGTACTTC.

Many counts were recorded for this clone. The chain has TRBV29-1 and TRBJ2-1; perhaps TRBD1 as D (5 bases). This CDR3 comprises 14 residues. Germline-derived CDR1 and CDR2 are SQVTM and ANQGSEA. V shed 6 bases and J shed 5 bases, with 17 bases lying between them. The chain's CDR3 is CSVIRTLIDNEQFF. The CDR3, as DNA: TGCAGCGTGATCCGGACACTTATAGACAATGAGCAGTTCTTC.

This rearrangement joins TRBV7-2 to TRBJ2-2; a weak D match, TRBD2 (6 bases). V was pared by 7 bases and J by 6 bases, with 15 bases between. Germline V CDR1 and CDR2: SGHTA, FQGNSA. This CDR3 region has 14 residues. CDR3 amino acids: CASNVAVGSGELFF. CDR3 DNA: TGTGCCAGCAACGTAGCGGTGGGCTCCGGGGAGCTGTTTTTT.